These T cell receptor beta chains were read from a single sample in a study of shared clonotypes between healthy human individuals. The repertoire was sequenced with immunoSEQ multiplex PCR; TCRdb's copy has only in-frame clones and lacks some. The repertoire holds about 2.4 million clones, with roughly 93% as singletons. Sample: naive CD4+ T cells from PBMCs. Source of these receptors: a man aged 18 to 30 in good health. Some clones in this sample may be carry-over from other donors' samples. Each CDR3 is given with its conserved first and last residue. The order of the fields is clone size, CDR3 length, J gene, D gene, V gene, CDR3 protein, CDR3 DNA. The D gene is left open where the match is weak. For some rows the clone size is stated as once, few or many, or as a class when expanded; others skip it.

-	16	TRBJ2-7	TRBD2	TRBV5-4	CASSPGLAGGPYEQYF	TGTGCCAGCAGCCCGGGACTAGCGGGAGGACCCTACGAGCAGTACTTC
-	15	TRBJ1-1	-	TRBV11-2	CASSFRDTTNTEAFF	TGTGCCAGCAGCTTCCGGGACACGACGAACACTGAAGCTTTCTTT
-	16	TRBJ1-1	TRBD1	TRBV19	CASSPRTGEVGTEAFF	TGTGCCAGTAGTCCCCGGACAGGGGAGGTCGGCACTGAAGCTTTCTTT
-	16	TRBJ1-2	TRBD1	TRBV5-5	CASSLADTGTGGGYTF	TGTGCCAGCAGCTTGGCGGATACCGGGACAGGGGGAGGCTACACCTTC
-	16	TRBJ1-2	-	TRBV21-1	CASSRRPSGTGDGYTF	TGTGCCAGCAGCCGGAGACCCTCCGGGACAGGGGATGGCTACACCTTC
-	11	TRBJ2-7	-	TRBV7-9	CASSLQAFQYF	TGTGCCAGCAGCCTTCAAGCGTTTCAGTACTTC
-	16	TRBJ2-7	TRBD2	TRBV11-2	CASSMTSGISSYEQYF	TGTGCCAGCAGCATGACTAGCGGGATTAGCTCCTACGAGCAGTACTTC
-	13	TRBJ2-7	-	TRBV19	CAAALTDTYEQYF	TGTGCCGCCGCCTTGACTGACACCTACGAGCAGTACTTC
-	16	TRBJ2-1	TRBD2	TRBV5-6	CASSPWTSGAYNEQFF	TGTGCCAGCAGCCCATGGACTAGCGGGGCATACAATGAGCAGTTCTTC
-	16	TRBJ2-7	TRBD2	TRBV9	CASSVGTSGRVYEQYF	TGTGCCAGCAGCGTAGGGACTAGCGGGAGAGTCTACGAGCAGTACTTC
-	14	TRBJ1-5	-	TRBV27	CASSSTGTRQPQHF	TGTGCCAGCAGTTCAACAGGGACCCGCCAGCCCCAGCATTTT
-	16	TRBJ2-3	TRBD2	TRBV28	CASSPQGLAGEDTQYF	TGTGCCAGCAGTCCACAGGGACTAGCGGGAGAGGATACGCAGTATTTT
-	14	TRBJ1-1	TRBD1	TRBV9	CASSPWDRDTEAFF	TGTGCCAGCAGCCCCTGGGACAGAGACACTGAAGCTTTCTTT
-	15	TRBJ1-6	-	TRBV25-1	CASSRTGTGNSPLHF	TGTGCCAGCAGTCGAACAGGGACGGGTAATTCACCCCTCCACTTT
-	13	TRBJ2-7	-	TRBV7-8	CASCPRFSYEQYF	TGTGCCAGCTGTCCGAGATTCTCCTACGAGCAGTACTTC
-	13	TRBJ1-2	-	TRBV27	CASSLNTAGGYTF	TGTGCCAGCAGTTTAAACACGGCCGGAGGCTACACCTTC
-	13	TRBJ1-1	-	TRBV28	CASSLVQNTEAFF	TGTGCCAGCAGTTTGGTACAGAACACTGAAGCTTTCTTT
-	16	TRBJ2-3	TRBD2	TRBV10-3	CAITRTSGRGADTQYF	TGTGCCATCACCCGGACTAGCGGGAGAGGGGCAGATACGCAGTATTTT
-	15	TRBJ1-4	-	TRBV18	CASSPGSGANEKLFF	TGTGCCAGCTCACCTGGGAGTGGTGCTAATGAAAAACTGTTTTTT
-	17	TRBJ1-5	-	TRBV6-1	CASSGEGRRGFNQPQHF	TGTGCCAGCAGTGGGGAAGGTCGCCGGGGCTTCAATCAGCCCCAGCATTTT
-	13	TRBJ1-1	-	TRBV5-4	CASSLDWGTEAFF	TGTGCCAGCAGCTTGGACTGGGGCACTGAAGCTTTCTTT
-	15	TRBJ1-3	-	TRBV28	CASSLVGALGDTIYF	TGTGCCAGCAGTTTAGTAGGGGCCCTAGGGGACACCATATATTTT
-	14	TRBJ1-4	-	TRBV15	CATSLGGPVEKLFF	TGTGCCACCAGCCTCGGGGGGCCGGTAGAAAAACTGTTTTTT
-	14	TRBJ2-5	-	TRBV18	CASSPGKVAETQYF	TGTGCCAGCTCACCGGGGAAGGTGGCGGAGACCCAGTACTTC
-	14	TRBJ2-1	TRBD2	TRBV10-2	CAGAKTSLYNEQFF	TGCGCCGGCGCGAAGACTAGCCTTTACAATGAGCAGTTCTTC
-	14	TRBJ1-2	-	TRBV28	CASSPKPTSYGYTF	TGTGCCAGCAGTCCCAAACCCACCTCCTATGGCTACACCTTC
-	16	TRBJ2-5	TRBD2	TRBV5-1	CASSLGLAEGQETQYF	TGCGCCAGCAGCTTGGGACTAGCAGAGGGCCAAGAGACCCAGTACTTC
once	15	TRBJ2-1	TRBD2	TRBV5-1	CASMYSSGSPNEQFF	TGCGCCAGCATGTATAGTAGCGGGAGTCCCAATGAGCAGTTCTTC
few	11	TRBJ2-2	-	TRBV18	CASSPLRELFF	TGTGCCAGCTCACCACTACGGGAGCTGTTTTTT
-	15	TRBJ2-2	-	TRBV6-6	CASSPWDPSTGELFF	TGTGCCAGCAGCCCCTGGGACCCGTCCACCGGGGAGCTGTTTTTT
-	14	TRBJ2-5	-	TRBV18	CASSPPEVRETQYF	TGTGCCAGCTCACCCCCAGAGGTACGAGAGACCCAGTACTTC
-	15	TRBJ2-7	-	TRBV4-1	CASSQVVRATYEQYF	TGCGCCAGCAGCCAAGTGGTGAGGGCAACCTACGAGCAGTACTTC
-	16	TRBJ2-3	-	TRBV19	CASSIFWLGNTDTQYF	TGTGCCAGTAGTATATTTTGGTTGGGAAACACAGATACGCAGTATTTT
-	14	TRBJ1-1	TRBD1	TRBV9	CASSVQGEVTEAFF	TGTGCCAGCAGCGTACAGGGGGAAGTCACTGAAGCTTTCTTT
once	14	TRBJ1-4	-	TRBV10-3	CAISPQSTNEKLFF	TGTGCCATCAGTCCGCAGTCAACTAATGAAAAACTGTTTTTT
-	15	TRBJ2-1	-	TRBV9	CASSVAIVGYNEQFF	TGTGCCAGCAGCGTAGCCATAGTAGGATACAATGAGCAGTTCTTC
-	16	TRBJ1-4	TRBD1	TRBV18	CASSQAIQGEVEKLFF	TGTGCCAGCTCACAAGCTATCCAGGGGGAAGTTGAAAAACTGTTTTTT
-	13	TRBJ2-3	-	TRBV14	CASSLGLADTQYF	TGTGCCAGCAGCCTCGGACTGGCAGATACGCAGTATTTT
-	11	TRBJ2-1	-	TRBV5-6	CASSYQREQFF	TGTGCCAGCAGCTACCAGCGGGAGCAGTTCTTC
-	16	TRBJ1-4	-	TRBV19	CASSPWSGPASEKLFF	TGTGCCAGTAGTCCCTGGAGTGGACCCGCGAGTGAAAAACTGTTTTTT
-	16	TRBJ1-5	TRBD1	TRBV4-1	CASSQILTGNNQPQHF	TGCGCCAGCAGCCAAATCTTGACAGGGAACAATCAGCCCCAGCATTTT